Below, 15 T cell receptor beta chains from the same sample are listed, as sequenced in a study of cytomegalovirus exposure and HLA in healthy donors. PCR amplification relied on 60 Vbeta primers (plus 13 Jbeta primers). Sequencing was performed with immunoSEQ multiplex PCR; in TCRdb, only in-frame clones are kept and a portion is missing. The table lists about 110,000 clones, around 79% of them singletons. Material: PBMCs. The receptor set was obtained from a man aged 55 to 70 in good health and CMV-seronegative.

V gene TRBV27 combines with J gene TRBJ1-2, with a tentative D call TRBD1 (5 bases). The CDR3 is 14 amino acids. The germline V gene has CDR1 MNHEY and CDR2 SMNVEV (reference sequence). V was shortened by 5 bases and J by 7 bases, with 17 bases between the two germline ends. CDR3 nucleotide sequence: TGTGCCAGCAGTCCCAATAGGGGAAGGAGTGGCTACACCTTC. This codes for CASSPNRGRSGYTF.

The chain has TRBV6-5 and TRBJ1-2, with 7 bases that match TRBD1. There are 15 residues in the CDR3. Losses at the gene ends were 6 bases for V and 4 bases for J; bases not matched to a gene: 11. Germline-derived CDR1 and CDR2 are MNHEY and SVGAGI. CDR3 sequence (DNA): TGTGCCAGCAGGCCCGACAGGGTAGCTTTCTATGGCTACACCTTC. This sequence encodes CASRPDRVAFYGYTF.

To note about this clone: Within the sample, other DNA sequences also encode this same CDR3. The chain uses TRBV5-1 and TRBJ1-1, with D uncertain. Germline lookup yields CDR1 SGHRS and CDR2 YFSETQ. Between the trimmed V and J ends, which lost 5 bases and 8 bases, there was a span of 31 bases. This CDR3 is 18 amino acids long. The CDR3 sequence: CASSIQARITGTGTEAFF. In nucleotides, the CDR3 is TGCGCCAGCAGTATTCAGGCACGCATTACGGGAACGGGCACCGAAGCTTTCTTT. The full variable domain, completed using reference TRBV5-1 and TRBJ1-1, is KAGVTQTPRYLIKTRGQQVTLSCSPISGHRSVSWYQQTPGQGLQFLFEYFSETQRNKGNFPGRFSGRQFSNSRSEMNVSTLELGDSALYLCASSIQARITGTGTEAFFGQGTRLTVV.

For this clone: Additional DNA sequences in this sample encode the identical CDR3. The J gene is TRBJ2-5, the V gene TRBV2; a possible D gene is TRBD1 (8 bases). In germline, CDR1 is SNHLY, CDR2 FYNNEI. Trimming removed 6 bases from V and 5 bases from J, with 10 bases in between. This CDR3 is built from 12 residues. The CDR3 loop is CASRQGGETQYF. Here the CDR3 DNA reads TGTGCCAGCAGACAGGGGGGGGAGACCCAGTACTTC. Drawing the rest from reference TRBV2 and TRBJ2-5, the complete variable domain is EPEVTQTPSHQVTQMGQEVILRCVPISNHLYFYWYRQILGQKVEFLVSFYNNEISEKSEIFDDQFSVERPDGSNFTLKIRSTKLEDSAMYFCASRQGGETQYFGPGTRLLVL.

This chain links TRBV9 with TRBJ1-6; D remains ambiguous. With 2 bases removed from V and 7 bases from J, the gap between germline ends came to 22 bases. CDR3 size: 18 residues. CDR1 is SGDLS, CDR2 YYNGEE, per germline. In nucleotides, the CDR3 is TGTGCCAGCAGCGTCTCGCCAGACAACGCCCTGGCGAATTCACCCCTCCACTTT. Translation gives CASSVSPDNALANSPLHF.

The chain uses TRBV7-9 and TRBJ1-2; 9 nucleotides match TRBD1. There are 14 residues in the CDR3. Losses at the gene ends were 5 bases for V and 2 bases for J; bases not matched to a gene: 3. Per the germline V gene, CDR1 is SEHNR and CDR2 is FQNEAQ (reference sequence). CDR3 bases: TGTGCCAGCAGCGTCGACAGGGGGAACTATGGCTACACCTTC. Amino acid sequence: CASSVDRGNYGYTF.

This chain links TRBV18 with TRBJ2-7; weak D call: TRBD2 (6 bases). This CDR3 region has 16 residues. Germline-derived CDR1 and CDR2 are KGHSH and LQKENI. V lost 2 bases, J lost 3 bases, and 17 bases lay in between. This chain's CDR3 is CASSPTAPRAGYEQYF. The CDR3 DNA is TGTGCCAGCTCACCAACAGCACCCCGAGCGGGCTACGAGCAGTACTTC.

This rearrangement joins TRBV2 to TRBJ1-1; 7 nucleotides agree with TRBD1. This CDR3 spans 14 amino acids. CDR1 and CDR2 (germline): SNHLY, FYNNEI. The V gene end was trimmed by 10 bases and the J gene end by 1 base; junction bases not matched to a gene: 9. The CDR3 reads CATMTGLGNTEAFF. The CDR3 DNA sequence: TGTGCCACAATGACAGGGTTAGGGAACACTGAAGCTTTCTTT.

This clone was seen a few times. The CDR3, as DNA: TGTGCCTGGTATCTACCGAGATTCTCTGGAAACACCATATATTTT. Translation gives CAWYLPRFSGNTIYF. J is TRBJ1-3 and V is TRBV30, with D uncertain. Germline CDR1 is GTSNPN and CDR2 is SVGIG (reference sequence). The CDR3 sequence is 15 residues long. V was cut by 5 bases and J by 0 bases, with 14 bases left in between.

This clone was observed a single time. The chain links TRBV7-6 to TRBJ1-4; D is unclear. CDR1 and CDR2 (germline): SGHVS, FNYEAQ. CDR3 length: 16 amino acids. Trimming removed 5 bases from V and 4 bases from J, with 17 bases in between. CDR3 loop: CASSQPRSVINEKLFF. The CDR3 DNA sequence: TGTGCCAGCAGCCAGCCCAGGTCGGTGATTAATGAAAAACTGTTTTTT. Together with reference TRBV7-6 and TRBJ1-4, the CDR3 gives the full variable domain: GAGVSQSPRYKVTKRGQDVALRCDPISGHVSLYWYRQALGQGPEFLTYFNYEAQQDKSGLPNDRFSAERPEGSISTLTIQRTEQRDSAMYRCASSQPRSVINEKLFFGSGTQLSVL.

This sequence joins TRBV30 and TRBJ1-4, with 7 bases aligning to TRBD1. CDR3 length equals 15 residues. V lost 2 bases to trimming and J lost 9 bases; unmatched junction nucleotides: 12. CDR1 is GTSNPN, CDR2 SVGIG, per germline (reference sequence). CDR3 DNA sequence: TGTGCCTGGAGTTTCACAGGGGTGACAATGAAAAAACTGTTTTTT. Its protein is CAWSFTGVTMKKLFF.

The genes are TRBV28 and TRBJ2-7; D call uncertain. The CDR3 has 11 amino acids. The V gene lost 3 bases and the J gene lost 3 bases, with 3 bases spanning the gap. Per germline, CDR1 MDHEN and CDR2 SYDVKM. CDR3 in DNA: TGTGCCAGCAGTTTGGGCTACGAGCAGTACGTC. This translates into CASSLGYEQYV.

V usage is TRBV5-6 and J usage is TRBJ1-5; TRBD1 agrees at 7 bases. The CDR3 has 17 residues. Looked up from germline, CDR1 is SGHDT and CDR2 is YYEEEE. V gave up 4 bases and J gave up 2 bases; unmatched junction bases: 12. CDR3 residues: CASSPFRDSPRNQPQHF. CDR3 in DNA: TGTGCCAGCAGCCCCTTCCGGGACAGCCCTCGCAATCAGCCCCAGCATTTT.

This clone was recorded only once. The V and J genes are TRBV19 and TRBJ1-5; 8 bases match TRBD1. With V trimmed by 5 bases and J by 0 bases, 15 bases remained unmatched. The CDR3 runs 19 residues. Germline CDR1 LNHDA, CDR2 SQIVND (reference sequence). CDR3 DNA sequence: TGTGCCAGTAGTCCACGACAGGGGCTAGGGGCTTATAGCAATCAGCCCCAGCATTTT. Translated, it gives CASSPRQGLGAYSNQPQHF.

This sequence joins TRBV5-6 and TRBJ1-4; D unresolved. Germline V lookup: CDR1 SGHDT, CDR2 YYEEEE. This CDR3 has 15 amino acids. V was trimmed by 0 bases and J by 4 bases, leaving 10 bases between them. The CDR3 protein is CASSLASGYNEKLFF. CDR3 nucleotides: TGTGCCAGCAGCTTGGCGTCGGGATATAATGAAAAACTGTTTTTT.